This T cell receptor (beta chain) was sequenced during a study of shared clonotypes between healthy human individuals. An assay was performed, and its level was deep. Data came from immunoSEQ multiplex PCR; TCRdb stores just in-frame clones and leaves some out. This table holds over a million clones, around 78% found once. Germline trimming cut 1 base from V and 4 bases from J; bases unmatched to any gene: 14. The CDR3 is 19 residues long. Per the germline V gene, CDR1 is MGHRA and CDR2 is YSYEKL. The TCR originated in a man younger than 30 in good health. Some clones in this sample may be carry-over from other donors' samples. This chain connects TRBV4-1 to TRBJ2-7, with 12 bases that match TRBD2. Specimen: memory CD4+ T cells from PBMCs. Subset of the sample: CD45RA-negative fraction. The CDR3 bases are TGCGCCAGCAGCCAAGGAGCTACGCTGACTAGCGGGAGAGGGTACGAGCAGTACTTC. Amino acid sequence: CASSQGATLTSGRGYEQYF.